A selection of T cell receptor beta chains follows, all from one sample in a study of blood T cell repertoires in COVID-19. Sequenced by immunoSEQ multiplex PCR; TCRdb stores in-frame clones only, minus some. Seen here are about 370,000 clones, roughly 90% observed once, and the top ten hold around 3%. The specimen sequenced was peripheral blood. These receptors were taken from a woman aged 25-40 years with COVID-19, enrolled during active disease. CDR3s include the opening cysteine and the closing phenylalanine or tryptophan. Each record gives: clone size, J gene, V gene, D gene, CDR3 protein, CDR3 DNA. A D gene is named only where the DNA matches it firmly. A clone size is listed for some rows: how often the clone was seen (once, few, many), or a class if it is expanded.

>NA|TRBJ1-6|TRBV30|NA
CAWSVNSQNSPLHF
TGTGCCTGGAGTGTTAACAGCCAGAATTCACCCCTCCACTTT
>NA|TRBJ2-1|TRBV6-2/TRBV6-3|NA
CASSPLLNEQFF
TGTGCCAGCAGTCCCCTACTCAATGAGCAGTTCTTC
>NA|TRBJ2-3|TRBV14|TRBD2
CASSQWLAGTDTQYF
TGTGCCAGCAGCCAATGGCTAGCGGGAACAGATACGCAGTATTTT
>NA|TRBJ1-4|TRBV6-5|NA
CASTNSATNEKLFF
TGTGCCAGCACGAACAGTGCAACTAATGAAAAACTGTTTTTT
>NA|TRBJ1-5|TRBV28|TRBD1
CASSGVTGRLTQPQHF
TGTGCCAGCAGTGGAGTGACAGGGCGTCTTACTCAGCCCCAGCATTTT
>few|TRBJ2-1|TRBV5-1|NA
CASSSGAAGSYNEQFF
TGCGCCAGCAGCTCGGGCGCTGCGGGAAGCTACAATGAGCAGTTCTTC
>NA|TRBJ1-2|TRBV5-4|TRBD1
CASSPAGTGEYRGYTF
TGTGCCAGCAGCCCAGCCGGGACAGGCGAATATCGTGGCTACACCTTC
>NA|TRBJ2-3|TRBV7-2|NA
CASSLAQGSTDTQYF
TGTGCCAGCAGCTTAGCTCAGGGTAGCACAGATACGCAGTATTTT
>NA|TRBJ1-4|TRBV20-1|NA
CSATRGEELFF
TGCAGTGCAACCAGGGGAGAGGAACTGTTTTTT
>NA|TRBJ2-1|TRBV5-1|NA
CASSLGPSNEQFF
TGCGCCAGCAGCTTGGGGCCTAGCAATGAGCAGTTCTTC
>NA|TRBJ1-1|TRBV5-1|NA
CASSGGQSNMNTEAFF
TGCGCCAGCAGCGGAGGACAGTCAAACATGAACACTGAAGCTTTCTTT
>NA|TRBJ1-1|TRBV28|TRBD1
CASSPPTGLNTEAFF
TGTGCCAGCAGTCCGCCGACAGGGTTGAACACTGAAGCTTTCTTT
>NA|TRBJ2-7|TRBV10-3|TRBD1
CAISEPGQGEYEQYF
TGTGCCATCAGTGAGCCGGGACAGGGGGAATACGAGCAGTACTTC
>NA|TRBJ1-1|TRBV6-2/TRBV6-3|NA
CASSYPSHSFSRATEAFF
TGTGCCAGCAGTTACCCCTCTCACAGTTTTTCGAGGGCGACTGAAGCTTTCTTT
>NA|TRBJ2-1|TRBV2|NA
CASSRGSGSVYNEQFF
TGTGCCAGCTCTAGAGGAAGCGGCTCGGTCTACAATGAGCAGTTCTTC
>NA|TRBJ2-2|TRBV15|NA
CATSRAVSGTGELFF
TGTGCCACCAGCAGAGCTGTCTCGGGGACCGGGGAGCTGTTTTTT
>once|TRBJ2-5|TRBV28|TRBD2
CASSLGGRQETQYF
TGTGCCAGCAGTTTAGGCGGGAGACAAGAGACCCAGTACTTC
>NA|TRBJ2-5|TRBV19|TRBD1
CASSWDRGPEETQYF
TGTGCCAGTAGTTGGGACAGGGGTCCAGAAGAGACCCAGTACTTC
>NA|TRBJ2-1|TRBV2|TRBD2
CASTQRRIRTSGTLYNEQFF
TGTGCCAGCACTCAGAGGCGCATAAGGACTAGCGGGACCTTGTACAATGAGCAGTTCTTC
>NA|TRBJ2-1|TRBV5-8|TRBD1
CASRDRTYNEQFF
TGTGCCAGCCGGGACAGAACCTACAATGAGCAGTTCTTC
>NA|TRBJ1-6|TRBV5-4|NA
CASSLGHTNSPLHF
TGTGCCAGCAGCCTGGGACATACGAATTCACCCCTCCACTTT
>NA|TRBJ2-2|TRBV6-4|TRBD2
CASSPGTSGTGELFF
TGTGCCAGCAGCCCCGGGACTAGCGGGACCGGGGAGCTGTTTTTT
>NA|TRBJ1-2|TRBV5-6|NA
CASSLGAVYGYTF
TGTGCCAGCAGCTTGGGGGCAGTCTATGGCTACACCTTC
>once|TRBJ2-1|TRBV28|NA
CASLGGVVLSSTDEQFF
TGTGCCAGCCTGGGCGGGGTAGTGCTCTCGTCTACAGATGAGCAGTTCTTC
>NA|TRBJ2-7|TRBV7-9|TRBD1
CASNRGLGEQYF
TGTGCCAGCAACAGGGGGCTGGGAGAGCAGTACTTC
>NA|TRBJ1-1|TRBV4-1|TRBD1
CASSQRINRGQAEAFF
TGCGCCAGCAGCCAACGGATCAACAGGGGGCAGGCTGAAGCTTTCTTT
>many|TRBJ1-5|TRBV19|NA
CASSQQSTNQPQHF
TGTGCCAGTAGTCAACAGTCTACCAATCAGCCCCAGCATTTT